This entry describes one TCR beta chain. Germline loops: CDR1 SGHTA, CDR2 FQGTGA. The V end was cut by 6 bases, the J end by 1 base, with 10 bases between. The CDR3 spans 13 residues. The data stem from a study of blood T cell repertoires in COVID-19. Methods used by the authors: How many nucleated cells were present was estimated from reference gene primer amplification. Assay used: immunoSEQ multiplex PCR; TCRdb lists only in-frame clones, some missing. V, J and clone size are those of that table, while D and trimming were read from the DNA. The data contain under 200,000 clones, approximately 83% of them singletons.

This clonotype originated in a woman over 75 with active or convalescent COVID-19. J is TRBJ2-7 and V is TRBV7-3, with D possibly TRBD2 on 7 matching bases. The sample was peripheral blood. CDR3 sequence reads: CASSKGGSYEQYF. The CDR3 DNA reads TGTGCCAGCAGTAAGGGGGGGTCCTACGAGCAGTACTTC. Based on the CDR3 plus reference TRBV7-3 and TRBJ2-7, the full variable domain is GAGVSQTPSNKVTEKGKYVELRCDPISGHTALYWYRQSLGQGPEFLIYFQGTGAADDSGLPNDRFFAVRPEGSVSTLKIQRTERGDSAVYLCASSKGGSYEQYFGPGTRLTVT.